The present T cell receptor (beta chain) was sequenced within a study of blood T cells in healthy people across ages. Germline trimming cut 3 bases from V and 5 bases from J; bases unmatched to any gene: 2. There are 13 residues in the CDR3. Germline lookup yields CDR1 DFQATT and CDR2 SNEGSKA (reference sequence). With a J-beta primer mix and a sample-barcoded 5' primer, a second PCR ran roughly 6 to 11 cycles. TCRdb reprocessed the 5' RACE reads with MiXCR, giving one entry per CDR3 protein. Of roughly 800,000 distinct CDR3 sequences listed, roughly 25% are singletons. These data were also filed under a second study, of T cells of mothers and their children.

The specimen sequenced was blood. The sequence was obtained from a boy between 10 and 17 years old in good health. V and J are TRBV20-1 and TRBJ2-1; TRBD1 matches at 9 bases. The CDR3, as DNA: TGCAGTGCTAGGGGACAGGGAGACAATGAGCAGTTCTTC. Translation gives CSARGQGDNEQFF.